This TCR beta chain was captured in a study of blood T cell repertoires in COVID-19. Study details: Donors in the United States, Italy and Spain gave samples during acute or convalescent COVID-19. T cells, B-cell-depleted T cells, or PBMCs supplied cDNA or gDNA.

Methods used by the authors: For nucleated cells, counts were estimated from reference gene primer amplification. Profiling relied on immunoSEQ multiplex PCR, and the TCRdb table lists in-frame clones only, not all of them. For V, J and clone size, that table is used; D and trimming come from the DNA. The sample has 250,000 to 350,000 clones, approximately 86% seen once. This CDR3 contains 14 residues. Germline V gene sequence: CDR1 SGHAT, CDR2 FQNNGV. Trimming left V 3 bases short and J 4 bases short, with 10 bases between. Sequencing used peripheral blood. The chain has TRBV11-2 and TRBJ2-1, with D perhaps matching TRBD2 (6 bases). The receptor was derived from a man aged 18 to 30 with active or convalescent COVID-19. As DNA, the CDR3 is TGTGCCAGCAGCTTGCAGGCGGGGTACAATGAGCAGTTCTTC. This gives the protein CASSLQAGYNEQFF.